The entry below describes one TCR beta chain. Antigen: not known. This sample was included in a study of T cell clones after liver transplantation. Whole-study context: Graft-donor-reactive sequences were compared with third-party-reactive TCRbeta sequences from pre-transplant mixed lymphocyte reactions. HCV positivity affected three of eight recipients; the rest lacked autoimmune or viral indications. At least one year of complete immunosuppression withdrawal without enzymes over twice normal defined tolerance.

V shed 4 bases, J shed 6 bases, and the junction held 10 bases outside the gene matches. Per germline, CDR1 SGHNT and CDR2 YYREEE (reference sequence). This CDR3 is built from 15 residues. Clones were sequenced by immunoSEQ multiplex PCR, and TCRdb holds only the in-frame ones, with some missing. The sample consists of 75,000 to 100,000 clones, about 84% of them appearing once. Study-wide results and caveats: Graft donor-reactive T cells may have migrated into the graft rather than being deleted.

This specimen was CD4+ T cells from blood, taken approximately 45 months after liver transplant. This chain links TRBV5-4 with TRBJ2-3; 8 bases align to TRBD2. The TCR sequence derives from a human patient who received a liver transplant. Some T cells may have originated in the graft donor. The CDR3 protein is CASSVQTGTSDTQYF. In DNA form, the CDR3 reads TGTGCCAGCAGCGTCCAAACCGGGACTAGTGATACGCAGTATTTT.